The clone carrying this T cell receptor beta chain was picked up a small number of times. The sample comes from a study of blood T cell repertoires in COVID-19. Sequencing was performed with immunoSEQ multiplex PCR; in TCRdb, only in-frame clones are kept and a portion is missing. Of some 250,000 clones listed, more than 75% are singletons. The ends lost 7 bases at V and 1 base at J; junction bases unmatched: 3. This CDR3 is 14 amino acids long. CDR1 and CDR2 from the germline V gene are SEHNR and FQNEAQ (reference sequence). The chain combines TRBV7-9 with TRBJ2-2; TRBD2 aligns across 7 bases. The receptor was derived from a woman aged 25-40 years who had recovered from COVID-19. Sequencing was carried out using peripheral blood. DNA for the CDR3: TGTGCCAGCAAGGGGAGGGTGAACACCGGGGAGCTGTTTTTT. Translation gives CASKGRVNTGELFF. Filled out from reference TRBV7-9 and TRBJ2-2, the complete variable domain reads DTGVSQNPRHKITKRGQNVTFRCDPISEHNRLYWYRQTLGQGPEFLTYFQNEAQLEKSRLLSDRFSAERPKGSFSTLEIQRTEQGDSAMYLCASKGRVNTGELFFGEGSRLTVL.